This T cell receptor (beta chain) was recovered during a study of Ad26.COV2.S vaccination and SARS-CoV-2 variants. Whole-study context: Donor got 5x10^10 or 1x10^11 viral particles of Ad26.COV2.S. Broader study findings: Analyses that measured TCR breadth and depth may have underestimated total T cell responses. Vaccine recipients showed a spike-specific TCR breadth that was higher than in placebo recipients. Reports say spike-specific CD8+ and CD4+ T cell responses covered substantial breadth after vaccination.

Generated by immunoSEQ multiplex PCR, the TCRdb table keeps only in-frame clones and is missing some. The sample shows 350,000 to 550,000 clones, roughly nine tenths of them seen only once. Sample treatment: 15 to 20 received Ad26.COV2.S at low or high dose, single or two shots; about five received placebo; per-sample allocation not given. Vaccine and placebo recipients were sampled on day 63 after the first injection. The CDR3 runs to 15 residues. Germline V CDR1 and CDR2: SGHNT, YYREEE (reference sequence). With 0 bases clipped from V and 7 bases from J, the junction kept 4 bases outside the gene matches. As concerns this clone: Its antigen is not known.

This sample comprised peripheral blood, obtained in a trial of Ad26.COV2.S vaccine versus placebo. The J gene is TRBJ2-1, the V gene TRBV5-4; TRBD2 agrees at 10 bases. The source of this sequence is a person between 18 and 59 years old who received the Ad26.COV2.S COVID-19 vaccine or a placebo. The CDR3 loop reads CASSLASGRLNEQFF. The CDR3 region has the DNA TGTGCCAGCAGCTTGGCTAGCGGGAGACTAAATGAGCAGTTCTTC. Drawing the rest from reference TRBV5-4 and TRBJ2-1, the complete variable domain is ETGVTQSPTHLIKTRGQQVTLRCSSQSGHNTVSWYQQALGQGPQFIFQYYREEENGRGNFPPRFSGLQFPNYSSELNVNALELDDSALYLCASSLASGRLNEQFFGPGTRLTVL.